This T cell receptor beta chain originates from a study of blood T cell repertoires in COVID-19. Looking at the study overall: Some COVID-19 samples were acute and others convalescent; all came from the United States, Italy and Spain. T cells, B-cell-depleted T cells, or PBMCs supplied cDNA or gDNA.

In the original workflow: Estimation of nucleated cell counts was performed using reference gene primer amplification. The table came from immunoSEQ multiplex PCR; TCRdb's copy has only in-frame clones and leaves some out. That table gives V, J and clone size, and the DNA gave D and trimming. The table shows approximately 300,000 clones, with 75% to 90% occurring only once. In germline, CDR1 is LNHDA, CDR2 SQIVND (reference sequence). The length of the CDR3 is 14 residues. The trim removed 7 bases at V and 5 bases at J, leaving 4 bases unmatched. The Seattle site enrolled patients during active infection and followed them longitudinally.

The sequence was collected from a woman aged 45 to 65 with COVID-19, enrolled during active disease. The sequenced sample was peripheral blood. The chain has TRBV19 and TRBJ1-5, with 11 bases lining up with TRBD1. The CDR3 DNA sequence: TGTGCCAGTACCTGGACAGGGGGCTATCAGCCCCAGCATTTT. Translation gives CASTWTGGYQPQHF.